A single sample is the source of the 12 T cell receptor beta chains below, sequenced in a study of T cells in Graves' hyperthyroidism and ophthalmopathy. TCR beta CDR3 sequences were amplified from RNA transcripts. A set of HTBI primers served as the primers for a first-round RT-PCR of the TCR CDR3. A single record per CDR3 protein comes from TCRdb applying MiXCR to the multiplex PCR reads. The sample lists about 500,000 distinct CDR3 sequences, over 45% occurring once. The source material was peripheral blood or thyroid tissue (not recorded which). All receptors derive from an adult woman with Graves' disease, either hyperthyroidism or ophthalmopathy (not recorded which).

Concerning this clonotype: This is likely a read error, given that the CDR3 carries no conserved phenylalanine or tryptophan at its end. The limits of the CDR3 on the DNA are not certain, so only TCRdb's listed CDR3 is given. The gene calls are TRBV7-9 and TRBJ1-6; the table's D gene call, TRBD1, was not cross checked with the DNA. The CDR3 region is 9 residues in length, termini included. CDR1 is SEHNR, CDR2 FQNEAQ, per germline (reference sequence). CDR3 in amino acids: CASSRQWNS.

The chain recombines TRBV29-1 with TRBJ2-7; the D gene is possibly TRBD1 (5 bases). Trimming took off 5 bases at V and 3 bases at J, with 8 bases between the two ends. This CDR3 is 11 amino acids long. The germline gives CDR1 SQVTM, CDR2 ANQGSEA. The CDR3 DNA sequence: TGCAGCGTTAATCAGGGCTACGAGCAGTACTTC. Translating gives CSVNQGYEQYF.

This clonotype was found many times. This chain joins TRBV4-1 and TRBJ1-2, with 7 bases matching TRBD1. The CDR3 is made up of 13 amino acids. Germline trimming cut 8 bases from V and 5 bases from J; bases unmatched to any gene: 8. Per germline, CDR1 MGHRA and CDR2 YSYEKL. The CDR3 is CASGRQGGYGYTF. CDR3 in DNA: TGCGCCAGCGGGCGACAGGGAGGTTATGGCTACACCTTC.

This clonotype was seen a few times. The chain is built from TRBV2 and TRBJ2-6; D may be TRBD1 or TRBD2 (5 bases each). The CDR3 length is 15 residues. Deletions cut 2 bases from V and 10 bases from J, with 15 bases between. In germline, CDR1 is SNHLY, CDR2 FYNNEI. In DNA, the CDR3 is TGTGCCAGCAGTGAACGGTCCGGGGCGGTGAACGTCCTGACTTTC. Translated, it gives CASSERSGAVNVLTF.

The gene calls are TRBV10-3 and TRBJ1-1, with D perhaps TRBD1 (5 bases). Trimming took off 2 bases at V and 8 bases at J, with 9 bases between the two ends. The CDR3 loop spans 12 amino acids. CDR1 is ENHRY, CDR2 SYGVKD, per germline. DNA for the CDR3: TGTGCCATCAGTGAGATAGGGACGGAAGCTTTCTTT. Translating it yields CAISEIGTEAFF.

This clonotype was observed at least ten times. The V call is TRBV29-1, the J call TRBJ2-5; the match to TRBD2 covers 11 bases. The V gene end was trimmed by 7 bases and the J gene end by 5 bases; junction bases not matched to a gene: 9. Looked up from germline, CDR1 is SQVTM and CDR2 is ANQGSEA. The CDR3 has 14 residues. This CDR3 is CSATSGSNEETQYF. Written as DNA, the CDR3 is TGCAGCGCCACTAGCGGGAGCAATGAGGAGACCCAGTACTTC.

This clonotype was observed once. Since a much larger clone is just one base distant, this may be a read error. CDR3 sequence reads: CASSTSSGVGYEQHF. The CDR3 DNA reads TGTGCCAGCAGCACCTCTAGCGGGGTCGGCTACGAGCAGCACTTC. The chain is built from TRBV7-2 and TRBJ2-7; 9 bases fit TRBD2. Germline CDR1 reads SGHTA; CDR2 reads FQGNSA. CDR3 length: 15 amino acids.

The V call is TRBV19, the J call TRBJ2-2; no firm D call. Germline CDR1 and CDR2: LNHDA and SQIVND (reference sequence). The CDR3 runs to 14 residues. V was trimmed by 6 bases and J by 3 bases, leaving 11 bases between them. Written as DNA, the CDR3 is TGTGCCAGTAGCTTTGGACGGTACACCGGGGAGCTGTTTTTT. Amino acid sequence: CASSFGRYTGELFF.

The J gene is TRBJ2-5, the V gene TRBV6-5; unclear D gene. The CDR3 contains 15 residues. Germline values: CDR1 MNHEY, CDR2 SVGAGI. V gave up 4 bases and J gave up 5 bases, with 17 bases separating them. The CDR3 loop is CASSLSQPPGETQYF. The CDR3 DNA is TGTGCCAGCAGTTTGTCTCAGCCACCCGGGGAGACCCAGTACTTC.

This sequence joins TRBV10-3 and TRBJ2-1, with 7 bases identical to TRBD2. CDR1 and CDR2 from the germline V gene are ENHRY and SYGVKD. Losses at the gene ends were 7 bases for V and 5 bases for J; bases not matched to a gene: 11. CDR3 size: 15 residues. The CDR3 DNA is TGTGCCATCATCCCGGGACTACTTCGCCACAATGAGCAGTTCTTC. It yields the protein CAIIPGLLRHNEQFF.

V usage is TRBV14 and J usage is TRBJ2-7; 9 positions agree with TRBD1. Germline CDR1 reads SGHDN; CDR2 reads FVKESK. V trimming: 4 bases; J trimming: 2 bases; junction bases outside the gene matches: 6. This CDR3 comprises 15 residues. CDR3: CASSRSRTGAYEQYF. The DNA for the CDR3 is TGTGCCAGCAGCCGGTCACGGACAGGGGCCTACGAGCAGTACTTC.

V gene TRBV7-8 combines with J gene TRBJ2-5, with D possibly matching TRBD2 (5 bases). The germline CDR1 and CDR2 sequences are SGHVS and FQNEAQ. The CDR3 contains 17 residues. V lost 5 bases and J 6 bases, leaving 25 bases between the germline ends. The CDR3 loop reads CASSPVRETTLKKTQYF. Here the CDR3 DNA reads TGTGCCAGCAGCCCGGTGAGGGAGACTACCCTCAAGAAGACCCAGTACTTC.